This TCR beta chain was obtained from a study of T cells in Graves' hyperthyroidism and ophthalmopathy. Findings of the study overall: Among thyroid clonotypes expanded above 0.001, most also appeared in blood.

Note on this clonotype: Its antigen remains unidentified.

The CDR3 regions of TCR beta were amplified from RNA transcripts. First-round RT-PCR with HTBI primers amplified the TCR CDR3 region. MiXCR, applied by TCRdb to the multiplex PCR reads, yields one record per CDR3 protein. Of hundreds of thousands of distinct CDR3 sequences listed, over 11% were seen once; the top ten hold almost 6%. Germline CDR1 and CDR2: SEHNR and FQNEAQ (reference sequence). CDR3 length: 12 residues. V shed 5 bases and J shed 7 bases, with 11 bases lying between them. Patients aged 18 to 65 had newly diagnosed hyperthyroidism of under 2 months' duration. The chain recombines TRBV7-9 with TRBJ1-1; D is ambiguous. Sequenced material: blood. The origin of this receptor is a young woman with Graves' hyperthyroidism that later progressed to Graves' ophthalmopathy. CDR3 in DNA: TGTGCCAGCAGCCTCTCTCGGGGTGAAGCTTTCTTT. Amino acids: CASSLSRGEAFF.